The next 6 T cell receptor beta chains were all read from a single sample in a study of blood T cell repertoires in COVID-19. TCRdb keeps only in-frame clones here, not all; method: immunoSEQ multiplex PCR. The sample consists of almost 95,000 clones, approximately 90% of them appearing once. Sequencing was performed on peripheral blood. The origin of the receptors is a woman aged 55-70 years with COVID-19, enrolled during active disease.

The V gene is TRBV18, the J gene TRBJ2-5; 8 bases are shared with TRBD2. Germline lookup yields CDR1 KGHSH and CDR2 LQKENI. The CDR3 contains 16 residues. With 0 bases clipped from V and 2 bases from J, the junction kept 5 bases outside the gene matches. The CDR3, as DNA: TGTGCCAGCTCACCACCGGCGGGGGGCGTTCAAGAGACCCAGTACTTC. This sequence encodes CASSPPAGGVQETQYF.

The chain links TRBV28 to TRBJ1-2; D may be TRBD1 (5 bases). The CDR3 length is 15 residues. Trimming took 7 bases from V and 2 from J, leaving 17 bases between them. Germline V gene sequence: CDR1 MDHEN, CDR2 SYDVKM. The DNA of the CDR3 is TGTGCCAGCATCGAAAAGGGCAGGGCAAACTATGGCTACACCTTC. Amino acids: CASIEKGRANYGYTF.

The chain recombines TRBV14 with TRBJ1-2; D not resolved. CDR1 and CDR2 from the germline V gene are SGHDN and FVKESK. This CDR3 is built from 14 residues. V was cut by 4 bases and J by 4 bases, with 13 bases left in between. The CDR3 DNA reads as TGTGCCAGCAGCCCAATTTCGGGGATCTATGGCTACACCTTC. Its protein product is CASSPISGIYGYTF.

The CDR3, as DNA: TGCGCCAGCAGCATCGGGACAGCTAGCACAGATACGCAGTATTTT. Translated: CASSIGTASTDTQYF. This chain connects TRBV5-1 to TRBJ2-3; TRBD1 agrees at 7 bases. The CDR3 sequence is 15 residues long. Germline values: CDR1 SGHRS, CDR2 YFSETQ. V shed 4 bases, J shed 0 bases, and the junction held 5 bases outside the gene matches.

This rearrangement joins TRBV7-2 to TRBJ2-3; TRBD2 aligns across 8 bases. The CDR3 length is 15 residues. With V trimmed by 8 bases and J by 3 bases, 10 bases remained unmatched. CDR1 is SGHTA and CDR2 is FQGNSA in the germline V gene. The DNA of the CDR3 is TGTGCCAGCTCCAGCGGGGGAGTAGGAACAGATACGCAGTATTTT. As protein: CASSSGGVGTDTQYF.

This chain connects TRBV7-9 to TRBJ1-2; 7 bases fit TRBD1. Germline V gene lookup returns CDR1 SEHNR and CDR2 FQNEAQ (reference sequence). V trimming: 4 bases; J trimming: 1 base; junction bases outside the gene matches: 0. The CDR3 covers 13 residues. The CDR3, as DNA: TGTGCCAGCAGCTACAGGGGTAACTATGGCTACACCTTC. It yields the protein CASSYRGNYGYTF.